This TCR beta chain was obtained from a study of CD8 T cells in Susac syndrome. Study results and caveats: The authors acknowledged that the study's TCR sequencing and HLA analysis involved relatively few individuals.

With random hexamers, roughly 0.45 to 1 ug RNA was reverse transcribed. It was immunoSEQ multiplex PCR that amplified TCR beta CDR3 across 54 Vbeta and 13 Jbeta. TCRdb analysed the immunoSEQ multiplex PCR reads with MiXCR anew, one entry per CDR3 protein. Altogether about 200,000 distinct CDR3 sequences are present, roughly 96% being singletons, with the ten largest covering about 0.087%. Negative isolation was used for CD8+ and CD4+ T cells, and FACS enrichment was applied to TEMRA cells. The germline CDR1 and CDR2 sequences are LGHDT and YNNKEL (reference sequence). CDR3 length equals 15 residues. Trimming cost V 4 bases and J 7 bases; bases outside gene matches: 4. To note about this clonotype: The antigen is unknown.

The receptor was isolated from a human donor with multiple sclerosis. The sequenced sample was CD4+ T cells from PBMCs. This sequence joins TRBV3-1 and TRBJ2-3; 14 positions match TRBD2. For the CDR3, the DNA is TGTGCCAGCAGCCCGGGACTAGCGGGAGTTAATACGCAGTATTTT. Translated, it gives CASSPGLAGVNTQYF.